This T cell receptor beta chain was sequenced for a study of preoperative IRX-2 immunotherapy in early breast cancer. The method was immunoSEQ multiplex PCR; TCRdb's version includes in-frame clones alone and lacks a portion of them. The sample has thousands of clones; around three quarters are singletons. V was trimmed by 0 bases and J by 5 bases, leaving 17 bases between them. Germline loops: CDR1 SGHRS, CDR2 YFSETQ. The CDR3 loop spans 17 amino acids. Treatment given: preoperative locoregional IRX-2 cytokine immunotherapy. Patients received preoperative, locoregional IRX-2 cytokine immunotherapy in a phase Ib study.

The chain is built from TRBV5-1 and TRBJ1-4; D call uncertain. The source is a human donor with breast cancer. The material sequenced was tumor tissue, taken after IRX-2 immunotherapy. The CDR3 region is CASSLAPLAGPNEKLFF. The CDR3 nucleotides are TGCGCCAGCAGCTTGGCACCACTGGCGGGTCCGAATGAAAAACTGTTTTTT.